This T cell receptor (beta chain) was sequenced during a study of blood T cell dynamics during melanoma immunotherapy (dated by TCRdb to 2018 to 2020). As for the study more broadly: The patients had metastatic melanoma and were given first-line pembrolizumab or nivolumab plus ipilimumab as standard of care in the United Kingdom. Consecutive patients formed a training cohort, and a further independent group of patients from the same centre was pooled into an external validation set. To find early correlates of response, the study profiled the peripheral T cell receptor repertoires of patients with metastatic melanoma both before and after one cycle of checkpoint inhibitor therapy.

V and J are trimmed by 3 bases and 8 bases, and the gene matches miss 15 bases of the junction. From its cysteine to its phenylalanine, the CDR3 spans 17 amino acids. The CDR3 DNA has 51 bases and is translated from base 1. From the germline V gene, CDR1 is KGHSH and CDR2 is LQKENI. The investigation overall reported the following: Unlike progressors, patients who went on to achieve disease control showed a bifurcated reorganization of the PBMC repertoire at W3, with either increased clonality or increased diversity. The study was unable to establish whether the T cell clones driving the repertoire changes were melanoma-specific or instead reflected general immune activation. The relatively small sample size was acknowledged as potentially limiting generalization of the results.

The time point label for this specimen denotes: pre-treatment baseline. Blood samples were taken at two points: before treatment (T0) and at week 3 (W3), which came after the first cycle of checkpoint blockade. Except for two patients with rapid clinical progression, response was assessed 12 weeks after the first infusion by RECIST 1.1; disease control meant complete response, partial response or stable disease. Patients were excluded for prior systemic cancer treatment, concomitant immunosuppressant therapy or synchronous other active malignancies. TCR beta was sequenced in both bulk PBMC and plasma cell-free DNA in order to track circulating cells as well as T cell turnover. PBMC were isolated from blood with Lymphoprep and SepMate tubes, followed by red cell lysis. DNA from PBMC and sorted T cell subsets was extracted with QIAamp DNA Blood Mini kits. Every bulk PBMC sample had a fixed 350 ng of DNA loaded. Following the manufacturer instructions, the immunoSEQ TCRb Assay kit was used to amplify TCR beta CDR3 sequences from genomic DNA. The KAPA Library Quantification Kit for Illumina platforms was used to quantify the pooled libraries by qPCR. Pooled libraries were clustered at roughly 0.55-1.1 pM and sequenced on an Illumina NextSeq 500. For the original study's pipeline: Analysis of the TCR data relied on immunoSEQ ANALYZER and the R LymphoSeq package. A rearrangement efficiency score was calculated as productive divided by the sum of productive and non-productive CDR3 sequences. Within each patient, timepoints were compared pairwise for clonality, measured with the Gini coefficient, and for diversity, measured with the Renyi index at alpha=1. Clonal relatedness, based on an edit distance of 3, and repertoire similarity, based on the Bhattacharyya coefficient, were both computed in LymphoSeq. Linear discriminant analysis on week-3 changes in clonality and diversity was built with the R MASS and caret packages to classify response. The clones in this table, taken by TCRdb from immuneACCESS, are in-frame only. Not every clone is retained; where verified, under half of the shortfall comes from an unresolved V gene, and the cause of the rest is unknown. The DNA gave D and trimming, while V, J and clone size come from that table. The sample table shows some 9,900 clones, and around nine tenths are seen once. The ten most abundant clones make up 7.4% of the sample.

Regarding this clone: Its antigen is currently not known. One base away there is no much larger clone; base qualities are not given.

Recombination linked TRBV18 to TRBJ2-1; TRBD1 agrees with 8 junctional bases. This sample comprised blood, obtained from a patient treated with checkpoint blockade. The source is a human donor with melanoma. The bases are TGTGCCAGCTCACCTCCTCGCGGGGCAGGGGGCAGCGATGAGCAGTTCTTC. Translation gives CASSPPRGAGGSDEQFF.